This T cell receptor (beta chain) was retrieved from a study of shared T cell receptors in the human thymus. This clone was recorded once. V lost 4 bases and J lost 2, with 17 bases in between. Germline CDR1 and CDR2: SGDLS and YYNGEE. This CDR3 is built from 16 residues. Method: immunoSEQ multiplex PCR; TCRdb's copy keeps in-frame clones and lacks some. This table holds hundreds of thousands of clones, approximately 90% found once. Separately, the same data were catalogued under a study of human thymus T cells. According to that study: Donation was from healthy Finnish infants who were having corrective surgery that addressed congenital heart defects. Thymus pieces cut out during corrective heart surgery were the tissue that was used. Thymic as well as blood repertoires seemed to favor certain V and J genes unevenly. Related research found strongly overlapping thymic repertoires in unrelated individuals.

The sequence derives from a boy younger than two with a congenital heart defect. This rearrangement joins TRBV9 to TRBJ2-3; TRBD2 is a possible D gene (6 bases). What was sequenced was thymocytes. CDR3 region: CASSPPPSRDTDTQYF. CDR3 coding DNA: TGTGCCAGCAGCCCCCCTCCCTCGCGGGACACAGATACGCAGTATTTT.